This passage covers 18 T cell receptor beta chains from one sample sequenced in a study of spatial heterogeneity in lung cancer. Study-level results: Tumors with more nonsynonymous mutations had more expanded intratumoral alpha and beta TCRs.

These receptors' targets are unknown. Time point reported: sample taken at primary tumor resection. A single record per CDR3 protein comes from TCRdb applying MiXCR to the 5' RACE reads. The top ten clones hold roughly 60% of a sample with thousands of distinct CDR3 sequences, roughly a tenth of them seen once. This sample comprised lung tumor tissue, obtained at surgery. These TCRs come from a male donor with early-stage non-small cell lung cancer.

By share of the sample, this clonotype is medium-sized. This chain uses TRBV5-4 with TRBJ2-5; D is unclear. The V and J ends lost 3 bases and 0 bases respectively, with 15 bases between them. CDR3 length: 16 amino acids. Germline CDR1 and CDR2: SGHNT and YYREEE (reference sequence). The CDR3 here is CASSSGRSRNQETQYF. CDR3 bases: TGTGCCAGCAGCTCTGGACGGTCCCGAAACCAAGAGACCCAGTACTTC.

This clonotype appeared a few times. The chain couples TRBV18 to TRBJ2-4; the D is unclear. The length of the CDR3 is 15 residues. Germline V gene sequence: CDR1 KGHSH, CDR2 LQKENI. The V end was cut by 2 bases, the J end by 4 bases, with 12 bases between. CDR3 in DNA: TGTGCCAGCTCACCAGAGGTGGGCCCTAAAAACATTCAGTACTTC. This gives the protein CASSPEVGPKNIQYF.

This clonotype was counted only a few times. This chain joins TRBV2 and TRBJ1-1, with D unresolved. The CDR3 has 13 amino acids. Germline V lookup: CDR1 SNHLY, CDR2 FYNNEI. Between the trimmed V and J ends, which lost 6 bases and 5 bases, there was a span of 13 bases. CDR3 bases: TGTGCCAGCAGCCTCCAGGTGGGGACTGAAGCTTTCTTT. Translated, it gives CASSLQVGTEAFF.

There are many counts of this clonotype. Written as DNA, the CDR3 is TGTGCCAGCAGTCCACCGCAGGGTCAAGCGTCACCCCTCCACTTT. Translated, it gives CASSPPQGQASPLHF. The chain joins TRBV28 to TRBJ1-6; D perhaps matches TRBD1 (5 bases). This CDR3 is built from 15 residues. V lost 5 bases and J lost 10, with 18 bases in between. CDR1 MDHEN and CDR2 SYDVKM come from the germline V gene.

In its sample, this clonotype was seen a few times. The chain recombines TRBV15 with TRBJ1-1; D might be TRBD1 (5 bases). The V end was cut by 4 bases, the J end by 4 bases, with 10 bases between. This CDR3 has 13 amino acids. Per the germline V gene, CDR1 is LNHNV and CDR2 is YYDKDF (reference sequence). The CDR3 nucleotides read TGTGCCACCAGCAAAGGGACCATCACTGAAGCTTTCTTT. This translates into CATSKGTITEAFF.

The chain has TRBV4-2 and TRBJ2-5, with D possibly matching TRBD2 (6 bases). The CDR3 extends over 15 amino acids. Germline V lookup: CDR1 LGHNA, CDR2 YNFKEQ. Trimming removed 6 bases from V and 0 bases from J, with 14 bases in between. The CDR3 DNA is TGTGCCAGCAGACCGGGGGTGACAGACCAAGAGACCCAGTACTTC. This gives the protein CASRPGVTDQETQYF.

The rearrangement uses TRBV19 and TRBJ2-5; D is uncertain. Germline V gene data show CDR1 as LNHDA and CDR2 as SQIVND (reference sequence). Trimming took 8 bases from V and 7 from J, leaving 17 bases between them. The CDR3 is 13 residues long. CDR3 in amino acids: CASGEQWGRTQYF. The DNA of the CDR3 is TGTGCCAGTGGGGAACAATGGGGTAGGACCCAGTACTTC.

This clonotype is medium-sized by share. The rearrangement uses TRBV5-1 and TRBJ2-1; 9 nucleotides match TRBD2. CDR3 length: 15 amino acids. Trimming at V came to 3 bases and at J to 2 bases, leaving 3 bases not matched to a gene. Germline-derived CDR1 and CDR2 are SGHRS and YFSETQ. For the CDR3, the DNA is TGCGCCAGCAGCTCGAGCGGGAGGACCTACAATGAGCAGTTCTTC. This translates into CASSSSGRTYNEQFF.

The sample holds a few counts of this clonotype. V usage is TRBV24-1 and J usage is TRBJ2-1, with 8 positions matching TRBD1. In germline, CDR1 is KGHDR, CDR2 SFDVKD. The ends lost 9 bases at V and 16 bases at J; junction bases unmatched: 10. The CDR3 contains 11 residues. The CDR3 nucleotides are TGTGCCACCGGCATCCCGGGACAGGCCTTCTTC. This encodes CATGIPGQAFF.

By frequency in the sample, this clonotype is medium-sized. This rearrangement joins TRBV9 to TRBJ2-1; D uncertain. The CDR3 totals 15 residues. Germline V gene lookup returns CDR1 SGDLS and CDR2 YYNGEE. V shed 1 base and J shed 1 base, with 9 bases lying between them. CDR3 sequence (DNA): TGTGCCAGCAGCGTAAAGGTCAGTTCCTACAATGAGCAGTTCTTC. Translating gives CASSVKVSSYNEQFF.

The J gene is TRBJ2-3, the V gene TRBV5-1; D remains unclear. Germline-derived CDR1 and CDR2 are SGHRS and YFSETQ. The CDR3 runs 12 residues. V was pared by 0 bases and J by 5 bases, with 4 bases between. CDR3 DNA: TGCGCCAGCAGCTTGGAAGAAGATACGCAGTATTTT. Protein: CASSLEEDTQYF.

V is TRBV3-1 and J is TRBJ2-1; 9 bases are shared with TRBD2. The germline CDR1 and CDR2 sequences are LGHDT and YNNKEL (reference sequence). The V and J ends lost 4 bases and 2 bases, in that order; junction bases with no gene match: 9. This CDR3 contains 17 residues. CDR3 bases: TGTGCCAGCAGCCGGTTTTTTAGCGGGGGAACCTACAATGAGCAGTTCTTC. This sequence encodes CASSRFFSGGTYNEQFF.

In its sample, this clonotype is medium-sized (0.01 to 0.1%). The chain recombines TRBV2 with TRBJ2-2; D is ambiguous. Germline-derived CDR1 and CDR2 are SNHLY and FYNNEI. With 10 bases removed from V and 6 bases from J, the gap between germline ends came to 9 bases. The CDR3 spans 11 residues. For the CDR3, the DNA is TGTGCCACTAGATCCCCCGGGGAGCTGTTTTTT. Its protein is CATRSPGELFF.

Judged by abundance, this clonotype is medium-sized. The rearrangement links TRBV28 to TRBJ2-6; 7 nucleotides agree with TRBD1. Germline assignment: CDR1 MDHEN and CDR2 SYDVKM. The CDR3 loop spans 15 amino acids. V lost 4 bases, J lost 7 bases, and 7 bases stayed unmatched. The CDR3 sequence: CASSSTYRGANVLTF. CDR3 DNA sequence: TGTGCCAGCAGTTCAACTTACAGGGGAGCCAACGTCCTGACTTTC.

The chain has TRBV29-1 and TRBJ1-1; D uncertain. Trimming pared 6 bases from V and 2 bases from J, leaving 13 bases between. Germline lookup yields CDR1 SQVTM and CDR2 ANQGSEA. There are 13 residues in the CDR3. CDR3 residues: CSVETRRNTEAFF. The CDR3 DNA reads TGCAGCGTCGAGACTCGTAGAAACACTGAAGCTTTCTTT.

This clonotype appeared a few times. The chain links TRBV18 to TRBJ1-2, with 9 bases matching TRBD1. CDR3 length equals 13 residues. Trimming took 6 bases from V and 6 from J; bases not matched to a gene: 5. The germline V gene has CDR1 KGHSH and CDR2 LQKENI. The chain's CDR3 is CASSARTGDGYTF. In nucleotides, the CDR3 is TGTGCCAGCTCGGCAAGGACAGGGGATGGCTACACCTTC. Full variable domain (remainder filled in from reference TRBV18 and TRBJ1-2): NAGVMQNPRHLVRRRGQEARLRCSPMKGHSHVYWYRQLPEEGLKFMVYLQKENIIDESGMPKERFSAEFPKEGPSILRIQQVVRGDSAAYFCASSARTGDGYTFGSGTRLTVV.

The rearrangement uses TRBV6-5 and TRBJ2-1, with 8 positions matching TRBD1. The germline V gene encodes CDR1 MNHEY and CDR2 SVGAGI. CDR3 length equals 14 residues. V lost 5 bases and J lost 6; bases outside the gene matches: 6. DNA of the CDR3: TGTGCCAGCAGTCACCCCGGACAGGGCAATGAGCAGTTCTTC. Its translation: CASSHPGQGNEQFF.

The count of this clonotype is one. It is unclear where the CDR3 begins or ends on the DNA, so no DNA is shown, and the CDR3 is as TCRdb lists it. The chain is built from TRBV12-3 or TRBV12-4 and TRBJ2-3. The CDR3 contains 12 residues when both ends are counted. CDR3 protein: CASSSSIDTQYF.